This TCR beta chain is drawn from a study of T-cell reconstitution after alpha-beta-depleted transplantation in children. Unique molecular identifiers were incorporated during preparation of the TCRbeta library. TCRdb itself ran the PCR reads through MiXCR, one entry per CDR3 protein. The sample holds approximately 400,000 distinct CDR3 sequences, about a tenth seen once. Trimming shortened V by 6 bases and J by 8 bases, and 23 bases separated the two germline ends. The germline V gene encodes CDR1 SGHDT and CDR2 YYEEEE. The CDR3 extends over 16 amino acids. The table lists this clonotype with a few counts.

Material: PBMCs from the stem cell graft donor, obtained from the stem cell graft. The sequence was collected from a human donor who donated a stem cell graft to a child with acute myeloid leukemia. The chain combines TRBV5-6 with TRBJ2-2; possibly TRBD1 for D (5 bases). The CDR3 sequence: CASTQIRLLRDGELFF. The DNA of the CDR3 is TGTGCCAGCACCCAAATACGCCTTCTCAGGGATGGGGAGCTGTTTTTT.